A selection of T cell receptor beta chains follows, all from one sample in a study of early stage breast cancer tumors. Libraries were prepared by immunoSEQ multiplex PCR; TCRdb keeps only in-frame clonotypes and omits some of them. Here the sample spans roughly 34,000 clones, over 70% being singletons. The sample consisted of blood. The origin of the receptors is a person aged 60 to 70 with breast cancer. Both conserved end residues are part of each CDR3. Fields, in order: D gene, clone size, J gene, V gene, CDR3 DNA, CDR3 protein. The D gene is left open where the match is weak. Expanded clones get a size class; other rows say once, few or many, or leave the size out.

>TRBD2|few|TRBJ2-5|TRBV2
TGTGCCACCCCAGGGACTACCCAGCGGGGGACCCAGTACTTC
CATPGTTQRGTQYF
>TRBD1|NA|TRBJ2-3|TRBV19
TGTGCCAGTAGCTTCACTTGGAGCGGGACAGGGAACTCGGATACGCAGTATTTT
CASSFTWSGTGNSDTQYF
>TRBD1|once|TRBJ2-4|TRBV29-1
TGCAGCGTTTTTGGGACAGAAAAAAACATTCAGTACTTC
CSVFGTEKNIQYF
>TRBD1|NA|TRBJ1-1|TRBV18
TGTGCCAGCTCACCATTTGGACAGGGCAGAGGGAACACTGAAGCTTTCTTT
CASSPFGQGRGNTEAFF
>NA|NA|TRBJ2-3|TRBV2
TGTGCCAGCAGTGTGACGGCTGGGACAGATACGCAGTATTTT
CASSVTAGTDTQYF
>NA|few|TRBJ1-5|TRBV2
TGTGCCAGCAGTGCACAGTATAATCAGCCCCAGCATTTT
CASSAQYNQPQHF
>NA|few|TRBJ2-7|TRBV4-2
TGTGCCAGCAGCCAGTCAGCCAGTCGGCCCACCTACGAGCAGTACTTC
CASSQSASRPTYEQYF
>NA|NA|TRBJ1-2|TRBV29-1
TGCAGCGTTGTAGGTCCGGGGCGGTCTGGCTACACCTTC
CSVVGPGRSGYTF
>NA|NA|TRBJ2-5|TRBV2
TGTGCCAGCAGTACCGAAGTAGGAGAGACCCAGTACTTC
CASSTEVGETQYF
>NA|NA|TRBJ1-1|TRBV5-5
TGTGCCAGCAGCCCCAAAGGGGGGCGAAAAACTGAAGCTTTCTTT
CASSPKGGRKTEAFF
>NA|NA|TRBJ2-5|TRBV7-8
TGTGCCAGCAGCTTAGCATCTTTCGGGCGGGAGACCCAGTACTTC
CASSLASFGRETQYF
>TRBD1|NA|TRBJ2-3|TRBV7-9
TGTGCCAGCAGCTCAAGACAGGGGGACACAGATACGCAGTATTTT
CASSSRQGDTDTQYF
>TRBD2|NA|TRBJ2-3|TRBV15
TGTGCCACCAGCAGAGACGGACTAGCGGGCCGCACAGATACGCAGTATTTT
CATSRDGLAGRTDTQYF
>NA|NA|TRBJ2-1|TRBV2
TGTGCCAGCAGTACGCTGGAGTTCGGTGCAGCCCAGGTCCACAATGAGCAGTTCTTC
CASSTLEFGAAQVHNEQFF
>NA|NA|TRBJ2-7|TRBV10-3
TGTGCCATCAGTGAGAACCCGGGCAGTGCCTACGAGCAGTACTTC
CAISENPGSAYEQYF
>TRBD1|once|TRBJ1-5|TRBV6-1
TGTGCCAGCAGTGAAGCATCGGGACAGGGCGCCAATAGCAATCAGCCCCAGCATTTT
CASSEASGQGANSNQPQHF
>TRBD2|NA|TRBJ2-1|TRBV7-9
TGTGCCAGCAGCCAGGCAGGGACTAGCCTCAATGAGCAGTTCTTC
CASSQAGTSLNEQFF
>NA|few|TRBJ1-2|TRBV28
TGTGCCAGCACCTCCCCCACAGGGTTCTTCTATGGCTACACCTTC
CASTSPTGFFYGYTF
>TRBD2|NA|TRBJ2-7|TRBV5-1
TGCGCCAGCAGCTTGGCCGGTCCCGGGACTAGCGGGAGGCCCGAGCAGTACTTC
CASSLAGPGTSGRPEQYF
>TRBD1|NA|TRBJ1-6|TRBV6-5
TGTGCCACCAACGCAGGGGGCAGCTCACCCCTCCACTTT
CATNAGGSSPLHF
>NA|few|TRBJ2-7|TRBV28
TGTGCCAGCAATGTACTAAGGGCCCCGTACGAGCAGTACTTC
CASNVLRAPYEQYF
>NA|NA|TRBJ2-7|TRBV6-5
TGTGCCAGCAGTTACGCCGACACGGGGGTCTACGAGCAGTACTTC
CASSYADTGVYEQYF
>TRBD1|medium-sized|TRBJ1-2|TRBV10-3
TGTGCCATCAGTGAGTTTTCGGGACAGGACTTCTATGGCTACACCTTC
CAISEFSGQDFYGYTF
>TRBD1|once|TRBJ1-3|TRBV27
TGTGCCAGCAGCACGGACAGGTCCTCTGGAAACACCATATATTTT
CASSTDRSSGNTIYF
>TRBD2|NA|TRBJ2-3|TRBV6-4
TGTGCCAGCAGTGAAAATAGCGGGGGCACAGATACGCAGTATTTT
CASSENSGGTDTQYF
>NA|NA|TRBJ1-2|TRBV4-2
TGTGCCAGCAGCACCCGACAGTCCTTTAACTATGGCTACACCTTC
CASSTRQSFNYGYTF
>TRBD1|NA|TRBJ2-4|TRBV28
TGTGCCAGCAGTCCCCTCCCGGGACAGCTAGCCAAAAACATTCAGTACTTC
CASSPLPGQLAKNIQYF
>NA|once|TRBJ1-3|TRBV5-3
TGTGCCTGGGAGGGTTTACAATTCTCTGGAAACACCATATATTTT
CAWEGLQFSGNTIYF
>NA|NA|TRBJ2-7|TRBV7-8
TGTGCCAGCAGCGAGCGGGCCACGCAGTACTTC
CASSERATQYF
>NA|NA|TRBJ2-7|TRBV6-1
TGTGCCAGCAGTGGTGAAAGGGGGAGAGAGCAGTACTTC
CASSGERGREQYF
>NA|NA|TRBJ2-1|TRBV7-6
TGTGCCAGCAGCTTGGGGGGAGGACGCCACAATGAGCAGTTCTTC
CASSLGGGRHNEQFF
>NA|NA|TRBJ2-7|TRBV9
TGTGCCAGCAGCGCCGGGGGCGAGCAGTACTTC
CASSAGGEQYF